The clone carrying this T cell receptor (beta chain) has only one observation. CDR1 MNHEY and CDR2 SVGAGI come from the germline V gene. V was pared by 7 bases and J by 3 bases, with 7 bases of the junction left unmatched. The CDR3 is 14 residues long. This sample was taken from a study of blood T cell repertoires in COVID-19. Turning to the study itself: Sites across the United States, Italy and Spain contributed samples from acute and convalescent COVID-19.

The protocol was immunoSEQ multiplex PCR, while the TCRdb copy is restricted to in-frame clones and leaves out a portion. The table has some 300,000 clones, 70% to 90% seen once. Enrollment of patients from Seattle took place during active infection, with longitudinal follow-up. This sequence originates from a woman between 65 and 79 years old with COVID-19, enrolled during active disease. V and J are TRBV6-5 and TRBJ2-3, with 7 bases identical to TRBD2. Source material: peripheral blood. CDR3 sequence: CASTFRTSTDTQYF. DNA of the CDR3: TGTGCCAGCACCTTCAGGACTAGTACAGATACGCAGTATTTT.